This T cell receptor beta chain was sequenced during a study of OX40 agonist ivuxolimab in advanced cancers. As for the study in general: The dose-escalation cohort had hepatocellular carcinoma, melanoma, renal cell or head and neck cancer.

The protocol was immunoSEQ multiplex PCR, while the TCRdb copy is restricted to in-frame clones and leaves out a portion. This table has fewer than 70,000 clones, around nine tenths appearing once. The CDR3 contains 13 residues. With 2 bases removed from V and 8 bases from J, the gap between germline ends came to 11 bases. The germline V gene encodes CDR1 SGDLS and CDR2 YYNGEE. This clonotype was obtained from an adult with an advanced solid tumor such as melanoma, head and neck, liver or kidney cancer. The sample in question was CD4+ or CD8+ T cells sorted from blood, obtained in a trial of the OX40 agonist ivuxolimab. The chain has TRBV9 and TRBJ2-1; D unclear. DNA for the CDR3: TGTGCCAGCAGCGTCAAGGGTTTCGATGAGCAGTTCTTC. This encodes CASSVKGFDEQFF.